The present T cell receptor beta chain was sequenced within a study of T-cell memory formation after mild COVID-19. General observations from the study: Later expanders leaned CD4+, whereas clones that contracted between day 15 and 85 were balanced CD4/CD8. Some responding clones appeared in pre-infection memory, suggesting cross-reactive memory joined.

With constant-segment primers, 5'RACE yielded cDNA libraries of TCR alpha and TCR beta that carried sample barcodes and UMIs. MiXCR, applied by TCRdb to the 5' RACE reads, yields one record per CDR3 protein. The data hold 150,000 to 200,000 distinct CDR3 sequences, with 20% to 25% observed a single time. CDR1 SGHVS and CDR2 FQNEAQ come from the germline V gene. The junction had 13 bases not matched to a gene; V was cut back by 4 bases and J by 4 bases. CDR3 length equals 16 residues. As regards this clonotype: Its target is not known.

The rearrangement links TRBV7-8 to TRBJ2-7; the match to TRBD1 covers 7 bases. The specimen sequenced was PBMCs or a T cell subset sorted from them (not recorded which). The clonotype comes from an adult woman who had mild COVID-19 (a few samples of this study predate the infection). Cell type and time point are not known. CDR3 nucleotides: TGTGCCAGCAGCTCGTACTCCGGGACAGAGAGTTACGAGCAGTACTTC. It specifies CASSSYSGTESYEQYF. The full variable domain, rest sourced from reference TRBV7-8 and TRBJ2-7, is GAGVSQSPRYKVAKRGQDVALRCDPISGHVSLFWYQQALGQGPEFLTYFQNEAQLDKSGLPSDRFFAERPEGSVSTLKIQRTQQEDSAVYLCASSSYSGTESYEQYFGPGTRLTVT.